This TCR beta chain was identified in a study of response to subunit inactivated influenza vaccine. General study results and limits: Only a handful of new T cells, the authors suggested, are recruited with each seasonal influenza vaccination.

Using its own MiXCR run on the RT-PCR reads, TCRdb lists one record per CDR3 protein. Among fewer than 550,000 distinct CDR3 sequences listed, 25% were seen once. This CDR3 contains 13 residues. Between the trimmed V and J ends, which lost 5 bases and 4 bases, there was a span of 14 bases. Germline CDR1 reads DFQATT; CDR2 reads SNEGSKA (reference sequence). This clonotype was detected a few times. Its matching antigen is unknown. The clonotype originates from a man aged 45-60 years who received an inactivated influenza vaccine. The rearrangement joins TRBV20-1 to TRBJ1-1; no definite D call. The source was CD4+ T cells sorted from PBMCs, collected 5 to 6 days after vaccination. CDR3: CSAFAYFGTEAFF. CDR3 DNA: TGCAGTGCTTTTGCGTATTTCGGCACTGAAGCTTTCTTT.